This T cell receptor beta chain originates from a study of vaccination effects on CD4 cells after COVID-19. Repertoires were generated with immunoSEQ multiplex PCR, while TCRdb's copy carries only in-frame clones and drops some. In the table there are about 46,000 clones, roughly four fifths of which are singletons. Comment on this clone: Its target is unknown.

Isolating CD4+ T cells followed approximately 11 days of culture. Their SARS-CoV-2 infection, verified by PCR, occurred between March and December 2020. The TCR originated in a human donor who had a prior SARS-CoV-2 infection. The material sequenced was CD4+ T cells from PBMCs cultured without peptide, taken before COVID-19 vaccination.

The CDR3 sequence: CASSPQGRELTEAFF. CDR3 in DNA: TGTGCCAGCAGTCCACAAGGGCGGGAATTGACTGAAGCTTTCTTT. The chain combines TRBV7-3 with TRBJ1-1; D not certain. This CDR3 contains 15 residues. Trimming took off 6 bases at V and 5 bases at J, with 19 bases between the two ends. CDR1 is SGHTA and CDR2 is FQGTGA in the germline V gene.